The entry below gives a single T cell receptor beta chain sequence along with its context. The antigen is not known. This sample was included in a study of CD8+ T cells in alopecia areata. Overall study findings and caveats: Compared with normal scalp, lesional scalp had higher clonality and more expanded CD8+ clones. In blood and scalp, many expanded lesional clones persisted during tofacitinib.

Germline loops: CDR1 SNHLY, CDR2 FYNNEI. This CDR3 is 13 amino acids long. Deletions cut 8 bases from V and 4 bases from J, with 12 bases between. The sequencing template was cDNA reverse transcribed from extracted RNA. Sequenced by immunoSEQ multiplex PCR; TCRdb stores in-frame clones only, minus some. This sample has about 270,000 clones, with 60% found just once. Treatment here: oral pan-JAK inhibitor, 5-10 mg twice daily. Peripheral blood and lesional scalp punch biopsies were taken from alopecia areata patients. Researchers picked out CD4+ and CD8+ T cells from PBMCs by sorting. The specimen was CD4+ T cells sorted from blood, collected at roughly week 53, from a patient treated with tofacitinib. The receptor's source is a human donor with alopecia areata. This chain connects TRBV2 to TRBJ1-5; D uncertain. The CDR3 bases are TGTGCCAGCGAGATCATTGCGAATCAGCCCCAGCATTTT. Translation gives CASEIIANQPQHF.